The sequence of this TCR beta chain was determined in a study of shared clonotypes between healthy human individuals. Points from the study as a whole: A generally larger estimated richness was seen in naive subsets than in memory subsets.

How the authors handled the data: There were no quality scores in the junction-only immunoSEQ sequences, so filtering differed. TCRdb's copy holds only in-frame clones and misses some; the assay was immunoSEQ multiplex PCR. The V and J calls and clone size were taken over from that table, and D and trimming were inferred from the DNA. The sample lists roughly 1,000,000 clones, around three quarters occurring once. Each sample came from a Caucasian adult donor living in Nashville, Tennessee. Details on this clone: Its antigen is undetermined.

The length of the CDR3 is 15 residues. CDR1 MDHEN and CDR2 SYDVKM come from the germline V gene. Trimming stripped 2 bases from V and 7 bases from J, with 15 bases between. Input material: memory CD4+ T cells from PBMCs. Subset in this sample: CD45RA-negative fraction. This sequence originates from a man aged 18 to 29 in good health. Some clones in this sample may be carry-over from other donors' samples. The J gene is TRBJ2-1, the V gene TRBV28, with D perhaps TRBD1 (6 bases). CDR3 region: CASSLQGSVLNEQFF. The CDR3 bases are TGTGCCAGCAGTTTACAGGGGTCGGTATTGAATGAGCAGTTCTTC.